This T cell receptor (beta chain) is drawn from a study of neurological immune-mediated disorders. Study-wide points: The greatest TCR clonal expansion appeared in HTLV-1-associated myelopathy and the smallest, falling below healthy controls, in multiple sclerosis. TCR-beta repertoires seemed private in all groups, with no expanded CDR3 amino acid sequences shared.

The sorted libraries drew on roughly 930,000 T cells that were CD4+ or CD8+. cDNA was made by 5'RACE with 10-nucleotide random UMIs. One entry per CDR3 protein, called by TCRdb with MiXCR from the 5' RACE reads. The data show approximately 38,000 distinct CDR3 sequences, with roughly 10% seen just once and 3% to 4% held by the top ten. This clonotype came up a few times. Its target is not known. The CDR3 consists of 13 residues. V lost 5 bases, J lost 7 bases, and 15 bases lay in between. Germline V gene sequence: CDR1 SQVTM, CDR2 ANQGSEA. This clonotype originated in a woman aged 25 to 39 with HTLV-1-associated myelopathy (HAM/TSP). The chain carries TRBV29-1 and TRBJ2-1; possibly TRBD1 or TRBD2 for D (5 bases each). The sequencing sample was made of CD4+ T cells from blood. The CDR3 loop reads CSVWGYVWNEQFF. As DNA, the CDR3 is TGCAGCGTTTGGGGGTATGTGTGGAATGAGCAGTTCTTC.